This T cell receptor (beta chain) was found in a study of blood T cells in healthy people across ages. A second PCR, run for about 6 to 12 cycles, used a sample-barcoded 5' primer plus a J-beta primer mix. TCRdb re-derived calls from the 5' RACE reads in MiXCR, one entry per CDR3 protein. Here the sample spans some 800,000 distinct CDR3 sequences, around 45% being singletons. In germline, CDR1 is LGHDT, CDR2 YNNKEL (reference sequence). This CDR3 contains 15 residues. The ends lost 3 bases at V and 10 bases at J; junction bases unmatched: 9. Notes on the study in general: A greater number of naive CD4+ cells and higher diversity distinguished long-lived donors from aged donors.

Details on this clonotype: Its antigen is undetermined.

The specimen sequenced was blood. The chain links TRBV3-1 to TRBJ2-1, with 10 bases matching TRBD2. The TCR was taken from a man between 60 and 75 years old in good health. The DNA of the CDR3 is TGTGCCAGCAGCCAGGGGACTAGCGCTGCGGGGGAGCAGTTCTTC. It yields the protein CASSQGTSAAGEQFF.